This record covers a single T cell receptor (beta chain). Its antigen specificity is not known. To prepare the library, the immunoSEQ multiplex PCR assay was applied. For the multiplex PCR, a mixture combining 60 forward primers for TCR Vbeta segments and 13 reverse primers for TCR Jbeta segments was used. The CDR3 region of rearranged TCR beta genes was amplified from genomic DNA by a multiplex PCR assay. On the Illumina HiSeq System, the amplified TCR beta libraries were sequenced as 87-base-pair reads. The study's own analysis went as follows. A later analysis tallied 75 million to 85 million unique TCR beta chains across the 666 repertoires, and some 10 million of those chains were shared by two or more donors. Raw reads were error-corrected and collapsed into unique sequences with a nearest-neighbor algorithm that merged closely related sequences to remove PCR and sequencing errors. Alignment of CDR3 sequences to IMGT reference sequences was used to assign V, D and J gene segments. For a sequence to be retained, a match of at least six nucleotides was required to both a V gene segment and a J gene segment. Rearrangements were called productive when the CDR3 lacked stop codons and stayed in frame with V and J; all others were non-productive. CDR3 was defined according to IMGT convention as the region running from the second conserved V-encoded cysteine to the conserved J-encoded phenylalanine. Sequences without an unambiguous match to a single V gene segment were excluded from the earlier analysis of over 500 of the donors. An earlier analysis of some 500 of the donors classified V segments as functional when productive rearrangements were above 56.7% and as segregating when the standard deviation between donors was above 5%. A statistical classification framework was developed to diagnose cytomegalovirus status using the catalog of TCR beta chain sequences. A later analysis assigned V and J genes by comparing TCR nucleotide sequences with IMGT/GENE-DB human TR gene sequences. Using the TCRdist pipeline, a later analysis assigned CDR3 sequences along with most-parsimonious VDJ recombination scenarios. In a later analysis, each TCR beta chain was defined by its CDR3 amino acid sequence together with its V-gene family, and reads without a unique V-gene family were excluded. In a later analysis, 450 to 600 highly shared, low-generation-probability nucleotide sequences were removed to address suspected cross-contamination and a sequencing artifact. For each public chain, a later analysis derived a clonal expansion index from normalized ranks of inferred template counts within each repertoire. A later analysis computed generation probabilities with a VDJ recombination model fitted to out-of-frame rearrangements, and checked the results against IGoR. A later analysis scored TCR-TCR, TCR-HLA and TCR-CMV co-occurrence with hypergeometric tests, applying a repertoire-size bias correction to TCR pairs. To estimate false discovery rates, a later analysis permuted the HLA or CMV assignments 20 times. In a later analysis, co-occurring TCRs were grouped using DBSCAN, with TCRdist sequence similarity added in when clustering inside HLA-allele-positive subsets. Repertoires with fewer than 30,000 or more than 120,000 public chains, plus five repertoires with anomalous nucleotide sharing, were excluded from co-occurrence clustering. TCRdb took this table from immuneACCESS and kept in-frame rearrangements with V and J called. Such tables lack part of the clones; where checked against another copy, unresolved V genes explain under half of the gap, and the rest is unexplained. V and J calls and clone size follow that table, whereas D and trimming were derived from the DNA. This sample's table contains tens of thousands of clones. The top ten constitute approximately 3% of the sample.

This record belongs to a study of cytomegalovirus exposure and HLA in healthy donors (dated by TCRdb to about 2017). Looking at the study overall: An earlier analysis of about 530 of the donors reported about 280 Gb of sequence data and around 110 million unique TCR beta sequences obtained from 180 million or so T cells. Donor age, sex, ethnicity and CMV serostatus were compiled together with the repertoire data. Among about 410 genotyped donors of the cohort, an average of roughly 230,000 unique TCR beta nucleotide sequences was sequenced per donor, of which about 18% were non-productive. Typing coverage varied by locus: about 629-640 donors for A, B, C, DRB1 and DQB1; roughly 510 for DQA1; about 600 for DPA1; approximately 450 for DPB1. In addition to the first cohort of 666 subjects, a separate validation cohort of over 90 different subjects was used. The study aimed to test whether cataloging public T cell receptors could reveal signatures of past pathogen exposure. The T cell repertoires of around 730 subjects were profiled by immunosequencing and related to cytomegalovirus serostatus. To study patterns of TCR occurrence, a later analysis re-analyzed previously published TCR beta repertoires from several hundred donors and added high-resolution HLA genotyping. Approximately 300 gigabases of sequencing data and about 92 million unique TCR sequences made up an early release that covered 640 HLA-typed donors. HLA typing included class I and class II loci at four-digit resolution. The genetic ancestry cluster associated with self-reported Caucasian donors included around four fifths of the roughly 400 genotyped donors. All discovery cohort repertoires had been generated on a single sequencing platform. To predict cytomegalovirus infection status, the study brought together high-throughput TCR immunosequencing, statistical association of individual TCRs with disease status, and machine learning. A later genetic analysis took genome-wide SNP genotypes for about three fifths of the roughly 700 donors and used that subset as a discovery cohort. In the later analysis, no new phenotypic data were used to find candidate immune exposures; instead, reliance was placed on TCR beta sequences and their occurrence across donors. Roughly 5 DR-DQ haplotypes were handled as single units for association and clustering, since linkage in the cohort was strong. In an earlier analysis of more than 550 of the donors, high-throughput TCR beta sequencing was used to judge whether each TCR beta V gene segment behaved as functional or pseudogenic.

From a lookup of the germline V gene, CDR1 and CDR2 are SGHRS and YFSETQ. Deletion took 1 base off V and 2 bases off J, with a span of 3 bases between the germline ends. Reading from cysteine to phenylalanine, the CDR3 counts 12 amino acids. Only the CDR3 portion is preserved as DNA: 36 bases, with reading frame beginning at the first base. The cohort was made up of roughly 670 healthy bone marrow donors. At the time of sampling, all cohort members were nominally healthy, though unrecorded immune exposures were likely present. The donor tested CMV seropositive, placing the donor among the 289 seropositive members of the cohort. A peripheral blood sample was collected from each donor, and TCR beta sequencing was performed on peripheral blood mononuclear cells. Genomic DNA was extracted from the blood cell samples with the Qiagen DNeasy Blood Extraction Kit. Broader findings and caveats from the paper: According to a later genetic analysis, donors in an Asian-associated ancestry cluster had fewer N-insertions in productive TCRs than the roughly 660-donor mean. For the cohort, immune exposure information was limited to CMV serostatus. Most TCR sequences were seen in very few donors, while some public TCRs were found in many individuals. Cytomegalovirus status was reported to be diagnosed by the classifier with high specificity and sensitivity in both the original and validation cohorts. Sequencing depth was assumed to be roughly uniform across donors in the presence/absence analyses, though that assumption may not hold. The authors suggested that the approach could potentially be generalized to other disease states and immunological phenotypes. Correlated functional status among segregating V segments might be attributable to linkage disequilibrium, but an unknown experimental factor could not be ruled out. Approximately 16 rarely observed V segments, including chromosome 9 orphons, were excluded from the earlier analysis of a few hundred of the donors because counts were too low. Broadly in line with IMGT annotations, most TCR beta V segments showed up in productive rearrangements about 90% or about 30% of the time in an earlier analysis of about 500 of the donors. Three of the identified cytomegalovirus-associated TCR beta chains were confirmed in vitro to be specific for cytomegalovirus antigens. In a later analysis, some 17,000 TCR beta sequences were associated with specific HLA alleles at a false discovery rate of 0.05. Because HLA typing was missing for some donors at each locus, association tests included only the typed subset. In a later analysis, several top co-occurrence clusters were reported to appear linked to parvovirus B19, influenza, CMV and Epstein-Barr virus. A total of 150 to 200 TCR beta chains were listed by the study as associated with cytomegalovirus. The 87-base-pair reads could not distinguish some IMGT-functional V segments, including TRBV6-2 and TRBV6-3, so those segments were excluded. Most CMV-associated TCR beta chains appeared to be HLA-restricted in a later analysis, and the HLA associations seemed to be driven largely by CMV exposure. An association between a missense DCLRE1C variant and V-gene and J-gene trimming of TCR beta chains was found in a later genetic analysis and replicated in an independent cohort. A further reported finding was that TCR beta sequences accurately predicted the HLA-A and HLA-B alleles for most subjects in the first cohort. A cluster of highly shared sequence variants was judged likely to represent a technical artifact of the sequencing pipeline. A later analysis found that TCR association rates varied across HLA loci, with DRB1 alleles showing the most associated TCRs and HLA-C alleles the fewest. In this cohort, only TCR beta chains were sequenced, and detectable features were limited by the absence of alpha or paired-chain data. Compared with equally common non-associated chains, HLA-associated TCR beta chains in a later analysis were more clonally expanded and had lower generation probabilities. Assigning TCR associations to individual alleles was difficult when HLA alleles, especially DR and DQ, strongly co-occurred.

The rearrangement joined TRBV5-1 to TRBJ2-5, with no confidently assigned D gene. This receptor was identified in a woman aged 30 to 39 in good health and CMV-seropositive. Source material: PBMCs. The bases are TGCGCCAGCAGCTTGACACAAGAGACCCAGTACTTC. This sequence encodes CASSLTQETQYF.